This T cell receptor beta chain came from a study of blood T cell repertoires in COVID-19. At the level of the study: Whether acute or convalescent, the COVID-19 samples came from the United States, Italy and Spain. In each case, the material was cDNA or gDNA derived from T cells, B-cell-depleted T cells, or PBMCs.

Methods used by the authors: Nucleated cell counts were estimated from reference gene primer amplification. The assay was immunoSEQ multiplex PCR, and TCRdb's table has in-frame clones only and misses some. V and J calls and clone size follow that table, whereas D and trimming were derived from the DNA. Of about 90,000 clones listed, 80% are singletons. V was shortened by 1 base and J by 1 base, with 13 bases between the two germline ends. The CDR3 loop spans 16 amino acids. Germline V CDR1 and CDR2: SGHDT, YYEEEE. The specimen was peripheral blood. This sequence originates from a woman in her 70s with acute or convalescent COVID-19. V usage is TRBV5-6 and J usage is TRBJ2-3, with D tentatively TRBD2 (7 bases). CDR3 coding DNA: TGTGCCAGCAGCTTGTTGTCCGGGGGGCGCACAGATACGCAGTATTTT. Residues: CASSLLSGGRTDTQYF. The full variable domain, completed using reference TRBV5-6 and TRBJ2-3, is DAGVTQSPTHLIKTRGQQVTLRCSPKSGHDTVSWYQQALGQGPQFIFQYYEEEERQRGNFPDRFSGHQFPNYSSELNVNALLLGDSALYLCASSLLSGGRTDTQYFGPGTRLTVL.